The clone carrying this T cell receptor (beta chain) has a handful of counts. The data belong to a study of T-cell reconstitution after alpha-beta-depleted transplantation in children. The CDR3 consists of 16 residues. The junction had 7 bases not matched to a gene; V was cut back by 3 bases and J by 0 bases. CDR1 is MGHDK and CDR2 is SYGVNS in the germline V gene. Molecular barcoding with unique molecular identifiers was used for the TCRbeta library. TCRdb re-derived calls from the PCR reads in MiXCR, one entry per CDR3 protein. The table includes around 400,000 distinct CDR3 sequences, around 21% detected once.

The sample here was PBMCs from the stem cell graft donor, taken from the stem cell graft. The clonotype originates from a human donor who donated a stem cell graft to a child with acute myeloid leukemia. The chain recombines TRBV25-1 with TRBJ2-5, with 7 nucleotides matching TRBD2. This CDR3 is CASSDVAGENQETQYF. CDR3 DNA: TGTGCCAGCAGTGATGTGGCGGGAGAGAACCAAGAGACCCAGTACTTC.